The next 23 T cell receptor beta chains were all read from a single sample in a study of STAT5B mutations in CD4+ large granular lymphocyte leukemia. Sequenced by immunoSEQ multiplex PCR; TCRdb stores in-frame clones only, minus some. The table lists about 34,000 clones, more than 70% of them singletons. The sequenced sample was CD4+ T cells from blood buffy coats. The receptors here all came from a human donor in good health.

The chain employs TRBV6-4 and TRBJ1-2, with 7 bases that match TRBD1. CDR1 is MRHNA and CDR2 is SNTAGT in the germline V gene. CDR3 length equals 14 residues. V shed 6 bases and J 7 bases; nucleotides not matched to a gene: 11. CDR3 nucleotide sequence: TGTGCCAGCAGGGCAGGGGGTTTGGTGACTGGCTACACCTTC. It codes for CASRAGGLVTGYTF.

V usage is TRBV4-1 and J usage is TRBJ1-5; a possible D gene is TRBD1 (5 bases). Germline CDR1 reads MGHRA; CDR2 reads YSYEKL. V gave up 4 bases and J gave up 4 bases, with 20 bases separating them. The CDR3 is 17 residues long. The CDR3 region is CASSLGFRGASNQPQHF. The CDR3 DNA reads TGCGCCAGCAGCCTCGGATTCCGTGGGGCTTCGAATCAGCCCCAGCATTTT.

The CDR3 sequence: CASSLIWGGEETQYF. The CDR3 DNA reads as TGTGCCAGCAGCTTAATCTGGGGGGGAGAAGAGACCCAGTACTTC. The chain has TRBV7-2 and TRBJ2-5, with 7 bases identical to TRBD2. V shed 2 bases and J 3 bases; nucleotides not matched to a gene: 6. The CDR3 has 15 residues. The germline V gene has CDR1 SGHTA and CDR2 FQGNSA.

The V and J genes are TRBV29-1 and TRBJ2-1; 8 nucleotides line up with TRBD1. This CDR3 region has 13 residues. Germline V lookup: CDR1 SQVTM, CDR2 ANQGSEA. Germline trimming cut 1 base from V and 7 bases from J; bases unmatched to any gene: 3. Here the CDR3 reads CSVEGTGSNEQFF. The CDR3 DNA sequence: TGCAGCGTTGAAGGGACAGGGTCTAATGAGCAGTTCTTC.

This clone has just one count. The chain is built from TRBV6-6 and TRBJ2-1; TRBD2 agrees at 8 bases. CDR1 and CDR2 from the germline V gene are MNHNY and SVGAGI (reference sequence). This CDR3 has 16 amino acids. The V segment lost 3 bases and the J segment 2 bases; nucleotides outside the gene matches: 6. CDR3 sequence reads: CASSYQLAGAYNEQFF. DNA for the CDR3: TGTGCCAGCAGTTATCAGCTAGCGGGTGCCTACAATGAGCAGTTCTTC.

The chain uses TRBV29-1 and TRBJ1-2, with D unresolved. The length of the CDR3 is 11 residues. Germline CDR1 is SQVTM and CDR2 is ANQGSEA. Deletions cut 7 bases from V and 5 bases from J, with 11 bases between. The CDR3 here is CSGQEKYGYTF. The CDR3 DNA is TGCAGCGGTCAGGAGAAATATGGCTACACCTTC. The full variable domain, in which reference TRBV29-1 and TRBJ1-2 provide the parts outside the CDR3, is SAVISQKPSRDICQRGTSLTIQCQVDSQVTMMFWYRQQPGQSLTLIATANQGSEATYESGFVIDKFPISRPNLTFSTLTVSNMSPEDSSIYLCSGQEKYGYTFGSGTRLTVV.

The chain is built from TRBV7-9 and TRBJ2-3; the match to TRBD2 covers 12 bases. The CDR3 consists of 15 residues. CDR1 is SEHNR, CDR2 FQNEAQ, per germline (reference sequence). V shed 5 bases and J 5 bases; nucleotides not matched to a gene: 5. The CDR3 loop reads CASSATSGGGDTQYF. As DNA, the CDR3 is TGTGCCAGCAGCGCGACTAGCGGGGGCGGAGATACGCAGTATTTT.

This chain links TRBV6-6 with TRBJ2-7; the match to TRBD1 covers 9 bases. CDR3 length equals 15 residues. The V gene end was trimmed by 6 bases and the J gene end by 3 bases; junction bases not matched to a gene: 9. Germline loops: CDR1 MNHNY, CDR2 SVGAGI (reference sequence). The CDR3 nucleotides read TGTGCCAGCAGCCCCCGACAGGGGGACAACTACGAGCAGTACTTC. Its translation: CASSPRQGDNYEQYF.

The rearrangement links TRBV5-1 to TRBJ2-7; D is possibly TRBD1 (6 bases). Trimming stripped 0 bases from V and 10 bases from J, with 8 bases between. The CDR3 has 11 amino acids. Looked up from germline, CDR1 is SGHRS and CDR2 is YFSETQ. CDR3 bases: TGCGCCAGCAGCTTGGAGGGACAACAGTACTTC. This translates into CASSLEGQQYF.

This clone was seen a handful of times. The chain recombines TRBV4-3 with TRBJ2-3; 11 nucleotides agree with TRBD2. Germline lookup yields CDR1 LGHNA and CDR2 YSLEER. The CDR3 covers 17 residues. V shed 1 base, J shed 4 bases, and the junction held 7 bases outside the gene matches. The CDR3 DNA follows: TGCGCCAGCAGCCAAGCGGTAGCGGGGGGGCAGGCAGATACGCAGTATTTT. Protein sequence: CASSQAVAGGQADTQYF.

A few counts support this clone. The chain employs TRBV28 and TRBJ1-5, with unresolved D. Germline loops: CDR1 MDHEN, CDR2 SYDVKM. Trimming stripped 4 bases from V and 0 bases from J, with 10 bases between. CDR3 length equals 15 residues. CDR3 nucleotide sequence: TGTGCCAGCAGTTCAAATGGTTATAGCAATCAGCCCCAGCATTTT. Its protein product is CASSSNGYSNQPQHF.

This chain uses TRBV11-2 with TRBJ1-5; D not resolved. Germline V lookup: CDR1 SGHAT, CDR2 FQNNGV. This CDR3 has 14 amino acids. Trimming shortened V by 0 bases and J by 1 base, and 4 bases separated the two germline ends. The CDR3 is CASSLDSSNQPQHF. DNA of the CDR3: TGTGCCAGCAGCTTAGACAGCAGCAATCAGCCCCAGCATTTT.

This clone was observed a single time. This rearrangement joins TRBV4-1 to TRBJ2-3, with 9 bases lining up with TRBD2. Germline V gene sequence: CDR1 MGHRA, CDR2 YSYEKL. The CDR3 consists of 17 residues. The V gene end was trimmed by 0 bases and the J gene end by 3 bases; junction bases not matched to a gene: 7. The CDR3 sequence is CASSQDFTSGSTDTQYF. The CDR3 nucleotides read TGCGCCAGCAGCCAAGATTTTACTAGCGGGTCAACAGATACGCAGTATTTT.

The J gene is TRBJ1-1, the V gene TRBV5-1, with D perhaps TRBD1 (6 bases). V was trimmed by 0 bases and J by 5 bases, leaving 11 bases between them. CDR1 SGHRS and CDR2 YFSETQ come from the germline V gene. CDR3 length: 14 residues. In nucleotides, the CDR3 is TGCGCCAGCAGCTTGGCGGACAGTTGGACTGAAGCTTTCTTT. Amino acid sequence: CASSLADSWTEAFF. The full variable domain, completed using reference TRBV5-1 and TRBJ1-1, is KAGVTQTPRYLIKTRGQQVTLSCSPISGHRSVSWYQQTPGQGLQFLFEYFSETQRNKGNFPGRFSGRQFSNSRSEMNVSTLELGDSALYLCASSLADSWTEAFFGQGTRLTVV.

This rearrangement joins TRBV5-5 to TRBJ2-3; TRBD1 aligns across 10 bases. Germline assignment: CDR1 SGHKS and CDR2 YYEKEE (reference sequence). V dropped 0 bases and J dropped 2; count of bases not matched to a gene: 6. The CDR3 length is 17 residues. The CDR3 region has the DNA TGTGCCAGCAGCTTGGGGGGACAGGGGATATCCACAGATACGCAGTATTTT. It translates to CASSLGGQGISTDTQYF. Based on the CDR3 plus reference TRBV5-5 and TRBJ2-3, the full variable domain is DAGVTQSPTHLIKTRGQQVTLRCSPISGHKSVSWYQQVLGQGPQFIFQYYEKEERGRGNFPDRFSARQFPNYSSELNVNALLLGDSALYLCASSLGGQGISTDTQYFGPGTRLTVL.

The chain links TRBV4-1 to TRBJ1-3; a possible D gene is TRBD1 (5 bases). The germline CDR1 and CDR2 sequences are MGHRA and YSYEKL. V was shortened by 0 bases and J by 4 bases, with 13 bases between the two germline ends. The CDR3 has 16 amino acids. CDR3 DNA sequence: TGCGCCAGCAGCCAAGAAGGGGTGGGAAAAGGAAACACCATATATTTT. This codes for CASSQEGVGKGNTIYF.

The V and J genes are TRBV6-5 and TRBJ1-5; D ambiguous. V was clipped by 0 bases and J by 9 bases, with 12 bases between them. Germline-derived CDR1 and CDR2 are MNHEY and SVGAGI. The CDR3 has 14 residues. CDR3 protein: CASSYSRGIGPQHF. The CDR3 bases are TGTGCCAGCAGTTACTCGAGAGGGATCGGGCCCCAGCATTTT.

The chain joins TRBV7-9 to TRBJ2-1, with 12 bases identical to TRBD2. V shed 2 bases and J 6 bases; nucleotides not matched to a gene: 11. The CDR3 is made up of 18 amino acids. Germline CDR1 and CDR2: SEHNR and FQNEAQ (reference sequence). The CDR3 nucleotides are TGTGCCAGCAGCTTAAGTAAGGCGGAGACTAGCGGGAGCAATGAGCAGTTCTTC. This sequence encodes CASSLSKAETSGSNEQFF.

The chain employs TRBV30 and TRBJ2-3, with D uncertain. Germline V gene lookup returns CDR1 GTSNPN and CDR2 SVGIG (reference sequence). The CDR3 is 12 residues long. V lost 3 bases and J 4 bases, leaving 8 bases between the germline ends. The chain's CDR3 is CAWSLGPDTQYF. In DNA form, the CDR3 reads TGTGCCTGGAGCCTAGGACCAGATACGCAGTATTTT.

The J gene is TRBJ2-5, the V gene TRBV6-1, with unresolved D. Trimming cost V 2 bases and J 5 bases, with 6 bases left between them. Germline CDR1 is MNHNS and CDR2 is SASEGT. The CDR3 covers 12 residues. The DNA of the CDR3 is TGTGCCAGCAGTGAAAGGCGCGAGACCCAGTACTTC. Amino acid sequence: CASSERRETQYF.

V gene TRBV27 combines with J gene TRBJ1-2; 7 positions match TRBD1. Trimming removed 5 bases from V and 2 bases from J; junction bases left unmatched: 5. CDR3 length equals 14 residues. Germline lookup yields CDR1 MNHEY and CDR2 SMNVEV (reference sequence). This CDR3 reads CASSPKTGNYGYTF. The CDR3 DNA reads TGTGCCAGCAGTCCGAAGACAGGGAACTATGGCTACACCTTC.

In the case of this clone: The junction departs from the called germline gene at one end, perhaps through a read error. The chain joins TRBV19 to TRBJ2-1, with D perhaps TRBD1 (5 bases). This CDR3 spans 13 amino acids. CDR1 and CDR2 from the germline V gene are LNHDA and SQIVND (reference sequence). CDR3 region: CASINRGAESTVF. Here the CDR3 DNA reads TGTGCCAGTATCAATCGTGGGGCCGAATCCACCGTCTTC.

The sample holds one count of this clone. The rearrangement links TRBV7-2 to TRBJ1-2; tentative D call: TRBD1 (6 bases). V gave up 5 bases and J gave up 4 bases, with 11 bases separating them. Per germline, CDR1 SGHTA and CDR2 FQGNSA. The CDR3 has 13 residues. The DNA of the CDR3 is TGTGCCAGCAGCCTCAGACAGGTCTATGGCTACACCTTC. Encoded protein: CASSLRQVYGYTF.